The 12 T cell receptor beta chains reported below all come from one sample, sequenced in a study of beta chain features in type 1 diabetes. Expressed TCRB transcripts were sequenced because the isolated RNA had all been reverse transcribed beforehand. TCRdb's table, derived via immunoSEQ multiplex PCR, lists solely in-frame clones and lacks some. This repertoire shows hundreds of thousands of clones, roughly an eighth found once; its top ten account for 0.02% to 0.025%. No antigen has been assigned to these receptors. Study findings and constraints: In every one of the four CD4+ subsets, TCRB CDR3s were moderately but significantly shorter in Type 1 diabetes patients.

The sequenced material came from naive CD4+ T cells from blood. The receptor set was obtained from a man younger than 35 with type 1 diabetes.

Concerning this clone: The same CDR3 is also encoded by other DNA sequences in this sample. The chain has TRBV7-9 and TRBJ2-5; D is ambiguous. CDR1 and CDR2 (germline): SEHNR, FQNEAQ (reference sequence). The CDR3 runs to 11 residues. Trimming took 4 bases from V and 3 from J, leaving 3 bases between them. CDR3 sequence: CASSSKETQYF. For the CDR3, the DNA is TGTGCCAGCAGCTCTAAAGAGACCCAGTACTTC.

In this sample, this clone turned up a few times. The chain has TRBV5-4 and TRBJ2-7; D possibly corresponds to TRBD1 (6 bases). V lost 4 bases and J 2 bases, leaving 13 bases between the germline ends. The V gene's germline CDR1 is SGHNT and CDR2 YYREEE (reference sequence). The CDR3 runs to 14 residues. In nucleotides, the CDR3 is TGTGCCAGCAGCCCTGGGAAGGGGGCCTACGAGCAGTACTTC. It specifies CASSPGKGAYEQYF.

This clone was seen a handful of times. At the DNA level, this CDR3 is encoded by other sequences in the same sample as well. V usage is TRBV7-9 and J usage is TRBJ1-5; D gene unclear. The CDR3 has 13 amino acids. Trimming cost V 5 bases and J 4 bases, with 9 bases left between them. Looked up from germline, CDR1 is SEHNR and CDR2 is FQNEAQ (reference sequence). CDR3 nucleotides: TGTGCCAGCAGCCTCAAGGGAAATCAGCCCCAGCATTTT. Translation gives CASSLKGNQPQHF.

The chain joins TRBV5-1 to TRBJ2-1; D not certain. Germline V gene data show CDR1 as SGHRS and CDR2 as YFSETQ. The CDR3 has 18 residues. Trimming pared 4 bases from V and 0 bases from J, leaving 20 bases between. The CDR3 region is CASSHWWPGRSSYNEQFF. The CDR3 nucleotides are TGCGCCAGCAGCCATTGGTGGCCCGGCAGGAGCTCCTACAATGAGCAGTTCTTC.

This sequence joins TRBV30 and TRBJ1-4, with D uncertain. V lost 0 bases, J lost 3 bases, and 14 bases lay in between. Looked up from germline, CDR1 is GTSNPN and CDR2 is SVGIG (reference sequence). CDR3 length equals 16 residues. The CDR3 coding sequence is TGTGCCTGGAGTGTCGGGATGGGCGTTCCTAATGAAAAACTGTTTTTT. It codes for CAWSVGMGVPNEKLFF. Full variable domain (rest looked up from reference TRBV30 and TRBJ1-4): SQTIHQWPATLVQPVGSPLSLECTVEGTSNPNLYWYRQAAGRGLQLLFYSVGIGQISSEVPQNLSASRPQDRQFILSSKKLLLSDSGFYLCAWSVGMGVPNEKLFFGSGTQLSVL.

This chain joins TRBV5-1 and TRBJ2-5, with a possible D match to TRBD1 (5 bases). Deletions cut 2 bases from V and 4 bases from J, with 15 bases between. Per germline, CDR1 SGHRS and CDR2 YFSETQ. The CDR3 consists of 15 residues. The CDR3 sequence is CASSFQTALGETQYF. CDR3 coding DNA: TGCGCCAGCAGCTTTCAGACAGCCCTAGGAGAGACCCAGTACTTC.

This clone occurred a few times. The chain has TRBV15 and TRBJ1-4; tentatively, D is TRBD1 (6 bases). V lost 2 bases, J lost 6 bases, and 16 bases lay in between. Germline loops: CDR1 LNHNV, CDR2 YYDKDF (reference sequence). CDR3 length equals 16 residues. The CDR3 spells CATSRRRGAVDEKLFF. The CDR3 DNA sequence: TGTGCCACCAGCAGACGCAGGGGTGCGGTCGATGAAAAACTGTTTTTT.

A few counts support this clone. The chain combines TRBV6-6 with TRBJ1-6; 7 bases agree with TRBD1. The CDR3 spans 16 residues. Germline V gene sequence: CDR1 MNHNY, CDR2 SVGAGI (reference sequence). V trimming: 8 bases; J trimming: 5 bases; junction bases outside the gene matches: 12. The CDR3 DNA reads as TGTGCCAGCGGCCGACAGGGCGAGGGTGATAATTCACCCCTCCACTTT. Translation: CASGRQGEGDNSPLHF.

The chain carries TRBV28 and TRBJ2-1; 9 positions match TRBD1. V lost 5 bases and J lost 2; bases outside the gene matches: 7. Looked up from germline, CDR1 is MDHEN and CDR2 is SYDVKM. This CDR3 has 16 residues. CDR3 in DNA: TGTGCCAGCAGTCGGGGACAGGGTACGGCCTACAATGAGCAGTTCTTC. It codes for CASSRGQGTAYNEQFF.

This clone was found a few times. The rearrangement uses TRBV19 and TRBJ1-1; 7 bases are a match to TRBD1. Losses at the gene ends were 6 bases for V and 4 bases for J; bases not matched to a gene: 5. Per the germline V gene, CDR1 is LNHDA and CDR2 is SQIVND (reference sequence). The CDR3 runs 13 residues. The CDR3 sequence is CASRARGSTEAFF. In DNA form, the CDR3 reads TGTGCCAGTAGGGCCAGGGGGAGCACTGAAGCTTTCTTT.

J is TRBJ2-7 and V is TRBV9; 13 positions agree with TRBD2. The CDR3 runs 16 residues. Germline assignment: CDR1 SGDLS and CDR2 YYNGEE. Losses at the gene ends were 3 bases for V and 2 bases for J; bases not matched to a gene: 5. The CDR3 DNA sequence: TGTGCCAGCAGCGGGAAGACTAGCGGGGGGCCCTACGAGCAGTACTTC. Translating gives CASSGKTSGGPYEQYF.

This clone came up a few times. The chain combines TRBV11-3 with TRBJ2-3, with no clear D. The CDR3 loop spans 13 amino acids. Trimming pared 6 bases from V and 6 bases from J, leaving 13 bases between. CDR1 and CDR2 (germline): SGHNT, YENEEA. CDR3 DNA sequence: TGTGCCAGCAGTCGCGGACCCGTCGATACGCAGTATTTT. Encoded protein: CASSRGPVDTQYF. The full variable domain, rest sourced from reference TRBV11-3 and TRBJ2-3, is EAGVVQSPRYKIIEKKQPVAFWCNPISGHNTLYWYLQNLGQGPELLIRYENEEAVDDSQLPKDRFSAERLKGVDSTLKIQPAELGDSAVYLCASSRGPVDTQYFGPGTRLTVL.